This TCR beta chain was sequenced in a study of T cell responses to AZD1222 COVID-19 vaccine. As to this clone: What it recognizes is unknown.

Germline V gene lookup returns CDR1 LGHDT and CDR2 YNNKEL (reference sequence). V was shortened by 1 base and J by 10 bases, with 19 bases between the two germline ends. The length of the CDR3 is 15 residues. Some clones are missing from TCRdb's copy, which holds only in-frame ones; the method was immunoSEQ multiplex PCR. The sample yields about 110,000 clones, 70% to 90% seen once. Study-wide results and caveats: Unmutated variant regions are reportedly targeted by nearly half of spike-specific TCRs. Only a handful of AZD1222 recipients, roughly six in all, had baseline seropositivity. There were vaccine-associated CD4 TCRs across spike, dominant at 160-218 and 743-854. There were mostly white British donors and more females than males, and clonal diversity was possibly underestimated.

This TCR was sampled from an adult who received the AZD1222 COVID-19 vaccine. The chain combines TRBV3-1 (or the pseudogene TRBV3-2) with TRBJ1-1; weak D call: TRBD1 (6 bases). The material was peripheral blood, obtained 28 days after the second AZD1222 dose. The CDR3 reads CASSQGTLQGGGAFF. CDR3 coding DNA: TGTGCCAGCAGCCAAGGAACCTTACAGGGCGGAGGAGCTTTCTTT.